The clone carrying this T cell receptor (beta chain) appeared a few times. Its antigen is not known. These data come from a study of Graves' ophthalmopathy and Graves' hyperthyroidism. TCR beta CDR3 regions were amplified from RNA transcripts. RT-PCR in the first round used HTBI primers; a second-round multiplex PCR followed. One entry per CDR3 protein, called by TCRdb with MiXCR from the multiplex PCR reads. The sample has some 390,000 distinct CDR3 sequences, approximately 20% seen once. Certain patients, namely those with other autoimmune diseases, uncontrolled infections, pregnancy or lactation, were excluded. The study's findings and limits: In separating ophthalmopathy from stable hyperthyroidism, a 13-signature model achieved 87.88% sensitivity and 81.08% specificity. The study's model predicted ophthalmopathy progression at approximately 71% sensitivity and about 78% specificity.

Per germline, CDR1 MNHEY and CDR2 SVGEGT. The CDR3 is 14 amino acids. Trimming removed 7 bases at V and 4 bases at J, with 16 bases between. This chain joins TRBV6-2 or TRBV6-3 and TRBJ1-2; no reliable D call. The sequence came from a woman aged 18-29 years with Graves' ophthalmopathy. Sequencing was carried out using peripheral blood. CDR3 nucleotides: TGTGCCAGCATCGGGCAGCCTCCTCTCTATGGCTACACCTTC. Residues: CASIGQPPLYGYTF.